The following is a T cell receptor (beta chain) sequence with its context. Its antigen is not identified. The libraries of TRB cDNA were constructed through 5' RACE using UMI labels. TCRdb re-called the 5' RACE reads and shows each CDR3 protein once, DNA omitted. The sample has about 90,000 distinct CDR3 sequences. The germline V gene has CDR1 SQVTM and CDR2 ANQGSEA. The CDR3 runs to 17 residues. The sample originates from a study of CXCR3-negative and CXCR3-positive naive CD8 T cells. Naive cells were sorted as CD45RO-, CCR7+, CD27+ and CD95-. General study findings and limits: For the naive subsets, surface CD5 was similar, and TCR strength was inferred from TRB CDR3 properties.

The chain couples TRBV29-1 to TRBJ2-7; the TCRdb call, TRBD1, lacks DNA for checking. The sequence was obtained from a human donor in good health. Some clones in this sample may be carry-over from other donors' samples. The specimen was naive CXCR3- CD8+ T cells from blood. The subset denotes: CD45RO-CCR7+CD27+CD95- naive CD8+ T cells lacking CXCR3 (TNR3-). The CDR3: CSVEEGDWTGETYEQYF.